This T cell receptor (beta chain) was obtained from a study of patients and donors after allogeneic stem cell transplantation. Via MiXCR, TCRdb re-called the RT-PCR reads, giving one row per CDR3 protein. The repertoire holds 920,000 or so distinct CDR3 sequences, around 17% seen once, with 5% to 6.5% in the top ten. The germline gives CDR1 ENHRY, CDR2 SYGVKD. V lost 2 bases and J lost 2; bases outside the gene matches: 5. The CDR3 runs to 16 residues. The chain uses TRBV10-3 and TRBJ1-5, with 8 bases identical to TRBD1. This receptor was obtained from a human donor who was either an allogeneic HSCT recipient or a stem cell or donor lymphocyte infusion donor (not recorded which). It is not recorded whose cells these are; they may come from a transplant donor. Sample: blood, either unsorted or a sorted T cell fraction (not recorded which). In DNA, the CDR3 is TGTGCCATCAGTGAGGGTTGGGGACAGGGCAATCAGCCCCAGCATTTT. Its protein product is CAISEGWGQGNQPQHF.